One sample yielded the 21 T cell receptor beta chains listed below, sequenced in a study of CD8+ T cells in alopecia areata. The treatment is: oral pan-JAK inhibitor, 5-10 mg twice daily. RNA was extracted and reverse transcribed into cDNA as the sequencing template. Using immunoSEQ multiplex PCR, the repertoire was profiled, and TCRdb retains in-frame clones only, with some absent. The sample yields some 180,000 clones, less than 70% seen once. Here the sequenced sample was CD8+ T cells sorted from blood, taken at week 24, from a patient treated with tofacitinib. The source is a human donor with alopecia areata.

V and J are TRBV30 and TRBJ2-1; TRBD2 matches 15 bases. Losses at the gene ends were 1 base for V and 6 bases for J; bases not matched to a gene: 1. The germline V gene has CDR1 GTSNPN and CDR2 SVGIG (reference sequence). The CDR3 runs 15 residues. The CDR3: CAWSGTSGGANEQFF. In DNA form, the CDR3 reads TGTGCCTGGAGTGGGACTAGCGGGGGGGCCAATGAGCAGTTCTTC.

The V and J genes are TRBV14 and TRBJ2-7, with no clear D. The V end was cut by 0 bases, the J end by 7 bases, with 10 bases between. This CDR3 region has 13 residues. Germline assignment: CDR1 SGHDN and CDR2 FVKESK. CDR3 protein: CASSQEARWEQYF. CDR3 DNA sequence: TGTGCCAGCAGCCAAGAAGCGCGCTGGGAGCAGTACTTC.

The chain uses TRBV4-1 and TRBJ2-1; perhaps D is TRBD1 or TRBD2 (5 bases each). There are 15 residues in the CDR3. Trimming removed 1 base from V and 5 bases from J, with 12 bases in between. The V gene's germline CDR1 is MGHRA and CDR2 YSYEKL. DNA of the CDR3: TGCGCCAGCAGCCAAGCCCGGGGCCCCGACAATGAGCAGTTCTTC. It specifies CASSQARGPDNEQFF.

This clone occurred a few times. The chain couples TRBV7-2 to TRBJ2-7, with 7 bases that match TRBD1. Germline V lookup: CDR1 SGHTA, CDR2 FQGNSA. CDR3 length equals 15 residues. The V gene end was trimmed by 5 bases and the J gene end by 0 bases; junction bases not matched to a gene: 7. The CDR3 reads CASSPWTGTSYEQYF. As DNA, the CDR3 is TGTGCCAGCAGCCCTTGGACAGGTACCTCCTACGAGCAGTACTTC.

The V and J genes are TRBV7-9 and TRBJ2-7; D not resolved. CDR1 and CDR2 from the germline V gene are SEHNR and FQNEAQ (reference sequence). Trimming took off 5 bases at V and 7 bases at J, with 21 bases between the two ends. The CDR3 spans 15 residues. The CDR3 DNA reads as TGTGCCAGCAGCCACACCGGGCGCCCCGTCGGAGAGCAGTACTTC. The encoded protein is CASSHTGRPVGEQYF.

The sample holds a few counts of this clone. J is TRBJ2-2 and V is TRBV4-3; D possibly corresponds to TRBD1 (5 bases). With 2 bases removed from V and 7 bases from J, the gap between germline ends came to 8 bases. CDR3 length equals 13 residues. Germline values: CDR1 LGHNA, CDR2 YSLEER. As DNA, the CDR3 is TGCGCCAGCAGCCAAAAGGGGAACGGGGAGCTGTTTTTT. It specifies CASSQKGNGELFF.

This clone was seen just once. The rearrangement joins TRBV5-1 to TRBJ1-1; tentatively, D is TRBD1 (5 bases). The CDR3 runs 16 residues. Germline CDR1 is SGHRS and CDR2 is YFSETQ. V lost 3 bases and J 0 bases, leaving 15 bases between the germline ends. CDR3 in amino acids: CASSSTSDSLNTEAFF. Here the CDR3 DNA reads TGCGCCAGCAGCTCCACTTCCGACAGCCTGAACACTGAAGCTTTCTTT.

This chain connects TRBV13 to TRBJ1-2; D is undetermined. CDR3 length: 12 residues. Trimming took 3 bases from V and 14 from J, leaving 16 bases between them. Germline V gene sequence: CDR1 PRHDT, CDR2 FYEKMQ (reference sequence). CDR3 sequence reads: CASSFGREEVTF. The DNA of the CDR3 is TGTGCCAGCAGCTTCGGTAGGGAGGAGGTGACCTTC. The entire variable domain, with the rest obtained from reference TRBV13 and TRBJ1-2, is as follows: AAGVIQSPRHLIKEKRETATLKCYPIPRHDTVYWYQQGPGQDPQFLISFYEKMQSDKGSIPDRFSAQQFSDYHSELNMSSLELGDSALYFCASSFGREEVTFGSGTRLTVV.

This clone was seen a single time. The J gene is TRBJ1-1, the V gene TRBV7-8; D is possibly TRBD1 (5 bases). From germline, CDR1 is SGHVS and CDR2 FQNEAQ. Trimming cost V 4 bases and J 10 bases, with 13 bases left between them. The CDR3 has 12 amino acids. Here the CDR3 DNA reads TGTGCCAGCAGCTCTGGGACTTTTGGAGCTTTCTTT. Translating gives CASSSGTFGAFF. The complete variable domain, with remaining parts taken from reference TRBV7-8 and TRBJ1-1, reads GAGVSQSPRYKVAKRGQDVALRCDPISGHVSLFWYQQALGQGPEFLTYFQNEAQLDKSGLPSDRFFAERPEGSVSTLKIQRTQQEDSAVYLCASSSGTFGAFFGQGTRLTVV.

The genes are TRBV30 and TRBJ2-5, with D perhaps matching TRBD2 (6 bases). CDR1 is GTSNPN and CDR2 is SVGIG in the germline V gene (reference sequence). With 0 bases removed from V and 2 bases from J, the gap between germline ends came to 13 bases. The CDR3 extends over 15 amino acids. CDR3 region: CAWSVRGTAQETQYF. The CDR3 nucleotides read TGTGCCTGGAGTGTACGCGGGACGGCACAAGAGACCCAGTACTTC.

The CDR3 sequence is CASGKGARYEQYF. The CDR3 DNA reads TGCGCCAGCGGAAAGGGGGCAAGGTACGAGCAGTACTTC. V is TRBV10-2 and J is TRBJ2-7; TRBD1 matches 7 bases. V gave up 8 bases and J gave up 4 bases; unmatched junction bases: 8. Germline lookup yields CDR1 WSHSY and CDR2 SAAADI. This CDR3 has 13 amino acids.

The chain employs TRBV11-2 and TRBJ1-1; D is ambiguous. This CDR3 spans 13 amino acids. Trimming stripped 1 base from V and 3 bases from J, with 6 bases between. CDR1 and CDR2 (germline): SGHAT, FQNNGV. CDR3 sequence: CASSLGADTEAFF. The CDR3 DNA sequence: TGTGCCAGCAGCTTAGGGGCCGACACTGAAGCTTTCTTT.

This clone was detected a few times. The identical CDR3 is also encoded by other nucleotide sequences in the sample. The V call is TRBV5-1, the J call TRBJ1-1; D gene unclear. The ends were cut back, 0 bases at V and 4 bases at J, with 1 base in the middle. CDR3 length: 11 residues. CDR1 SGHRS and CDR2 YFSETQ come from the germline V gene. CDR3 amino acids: CASSLGTEAFF. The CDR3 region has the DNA TGCGCCAGCAGCTTGGGCACTGAAGCTTTCTTT.

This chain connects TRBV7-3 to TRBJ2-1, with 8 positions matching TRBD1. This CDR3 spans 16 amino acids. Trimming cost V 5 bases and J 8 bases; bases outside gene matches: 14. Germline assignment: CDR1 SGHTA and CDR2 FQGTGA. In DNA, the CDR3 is TGTGCCAGCAGCCCGGCAGGGGGCCCCAATGTCGATGAGCAGTTCTTC. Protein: CASSPAGGPNVDEQFF.

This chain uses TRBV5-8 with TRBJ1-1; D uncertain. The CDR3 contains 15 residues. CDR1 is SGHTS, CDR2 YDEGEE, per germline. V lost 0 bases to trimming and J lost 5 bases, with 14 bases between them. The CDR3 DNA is TGTGCCAGCAGCTTGGGCGTCTTGGGTTTGACTGAAGCTTTCTTT. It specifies CASSLGVLGLTEAFF.

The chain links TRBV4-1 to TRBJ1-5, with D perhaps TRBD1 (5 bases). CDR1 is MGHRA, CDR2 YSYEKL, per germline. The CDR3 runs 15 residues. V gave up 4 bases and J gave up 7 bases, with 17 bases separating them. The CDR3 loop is CASSPSSGSGQPQHF. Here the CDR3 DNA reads TGCGCCAGCAGCCCCTCCTCAGGGAGCGGGCAGCCCCAGCATTTT.

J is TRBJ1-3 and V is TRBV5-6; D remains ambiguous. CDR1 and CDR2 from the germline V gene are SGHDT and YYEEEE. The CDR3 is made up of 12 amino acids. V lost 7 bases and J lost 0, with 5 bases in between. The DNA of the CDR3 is TGTGCCAGCGGAACCTCTGGAAACACCATATATTTT. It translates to CASGTSGNTIYF.

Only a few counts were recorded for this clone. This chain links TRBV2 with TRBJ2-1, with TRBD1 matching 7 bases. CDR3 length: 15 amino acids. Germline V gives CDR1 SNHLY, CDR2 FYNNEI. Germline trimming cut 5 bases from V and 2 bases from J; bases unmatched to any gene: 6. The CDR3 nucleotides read TGTGCCAGCAGTTTTCCGGACAGGACCTACAATGAGCAGTTCTTC. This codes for CASSFPDRTYNEQFF. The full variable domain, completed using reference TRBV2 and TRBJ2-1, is EPEVTQTPSHQVTQMGQEVILRCVPISNHLYFYWYRQILGQKVEFLVSFYNNEISEKSEIFDDQFSVERPDGSNFTLKIRSTKLEDSAMYFCASSFPDRTYNEQFFGPGTRLTVL.

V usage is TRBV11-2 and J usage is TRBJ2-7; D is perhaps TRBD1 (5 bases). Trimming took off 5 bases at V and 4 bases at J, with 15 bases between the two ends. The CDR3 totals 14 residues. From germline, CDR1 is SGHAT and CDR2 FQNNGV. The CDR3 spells CASSIGAFEYEQYF. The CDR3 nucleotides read TGTGCCAGCAGCATTGGGGCGTTTGAGTACGAGCAGTACTTC.

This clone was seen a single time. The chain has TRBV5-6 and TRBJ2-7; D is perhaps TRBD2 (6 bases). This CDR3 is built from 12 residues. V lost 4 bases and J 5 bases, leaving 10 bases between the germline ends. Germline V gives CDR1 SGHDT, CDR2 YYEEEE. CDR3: CASSVGGHEQYF. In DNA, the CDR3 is TGTGCCAGCAGCGTGGGGGGTCACGAGCAGTACTTC.

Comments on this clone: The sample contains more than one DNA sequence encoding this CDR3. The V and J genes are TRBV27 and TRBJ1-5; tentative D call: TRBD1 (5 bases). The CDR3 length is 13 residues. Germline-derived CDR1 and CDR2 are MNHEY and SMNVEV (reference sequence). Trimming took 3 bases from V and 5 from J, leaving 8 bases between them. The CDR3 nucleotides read TGTGCCAGCAGTTTGGGAGGGGATCAGCCCCAGCATTTT. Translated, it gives CASSLGGDQPQHF.